The rows below give T cell receptor beta chains drawn from one sample of a study of response to subunit inactivated influenza vaccine. TCRdb used MiXCR to reprocess the RT-PCR reads, holding one entry per CDR3 protein. The table lists just under 250,000 distinct CDR3 sequences, 12% of them singletons, with about 7.8% in the top ten. This sample comprised non-naive T cells sorted from PBMCs, obtained 14 to 15 days before vaccination. Receptors originate from a man over 45 who received an inactivated influenza vaccine. Each CDR3 is given without its conserved first and last residue.

V: TRBV7-2
CDR3: ASSQGQGASYNSPLH

V: TRBV15
CDR3: ATSRPGPYNEKLF

V: TRBV6-2/TRBV6-3
CDR3: ASSSAYYPTDTQY

V: TRBV7-2
CDR3: ASSSHKGYSSYEQY

V: TRBV18
CDR3: ASSPTGRSTQY

V: TRBV11-2
CDR3: ASSRPSLLAGGLETQY

V: TRBV14
CDR3: ASSQGGYPLSPLH

V: TRBV20-1
CDR3: SASSTPSNQPQH

V: TRBV11-2
CDR3: ASSPLGTGGRTGELF

V: TRBV5-1
CDR3: ASSHTTGSPGELF

V: TRBV27
CDR3: ASSLSTGRNEQF

V: TRBV12-3/TRBV12-4
CDR3: ASSPAQETQY

V: TRBV4-3
CDR3: ASSQFIGGNQPQH

V: TRBV5-1
CDR3: ASSRDYGGNEQF

V: TRBV6-1
CDR3: ASSVRGMNTEAF

V: TRBV27
CDR3: ASSFGDENSPLH

V: TRBV28
CDR3: ASSPKQAPETQY

V: TRBV24-1
CDR3: ATSERGRGTTTDTQY

V: TRBV28
CDR3: ASLDRQAQRQF

V: TRBV6-1
CDR3: TSTPAGAPNEQF

V: TRBV2
CDR3: ASSEAEAGVSALH

V: TRBV7-9
CDR3: ASAGQRNTEAF

V: TRBV20-1
CDR3: SIGIYNEQF

V: TRBV18
CDR3: ASSPGTETSPLH

V: TRBV12-3/TRBV12-4
CDR3: ASSLRTAKAF

V: TRBV4-3
CDR3: ASSQDRSEGVREQY

V: TRBV7-2
CDR3: ASSPLGGGASYEQY

V: TRBV19
CDR3: ASSTTGGGQPQH

V: TRBV19
CDR3: ASRTGTSGGNEQF

V: TRBV20-1
CDR3: SAIGQGQNEKLF

V: TRBV5-1
CDR3: ASSLGYDEQF

V: TRBV20-1
CDR3: SAIDAGGRKDTQY

V: TRBV5-5
CDR3: ASSQNIAGWETQY

V: TRBV11-2
CDR3: ASSFTTNEKLF

V: TRBV20-1
CDR3: SAQGASYEQY

V: TRBV27
CDR3: ASSSSGRGGEQY

V: TRBV7-2
CDR3: ASSFDRSTEAF

V: TRBV20-1
CDR3: SAIAGEQF

V: TRBV7-7
CDR3: ASSSGTSGGAYNEQF

V: TRBV5-1
CDR3: ASSQGLAGGFYNEQF

V: TRBV9
CDR3: ASSVTGSPDTQY

V: TRBV6-2/TRBV6-3
CDR3: ASISSNLYTDTQY

V: TRBV2
CDR3: ASVRDSLNYGYT

V: TRBV2
CDR3: ASSEVRGLAGGEQY

V: TRBV5-1
CDR3: ASSVGSRIDTQY

V: TRBV20-1
CDR3: SARDWQGNNEKLF

V: TRBV5-5
CDR3: ASSSRGWGTGELF

V: TRBV15
CDR3: ATSRDRGTTEAF

V: TRBV7-2
CDR3: ASSVDRGRNTEAF

V: TRBV7-6
CDR3: ASSLVQGELSGELF